This T cell receptor beta chain was identified in a study of shared clonotypes between healthy human individuals. It was across several immunoSEQ plates that each subset's genomic DNA was evenly split. Each PCR replicate from the sorted subsets contained about 210 ng DNA, which is some 32,000 T cell genomes. Only in-frame clones appear in the TCRdb table, and some are missing; sequencing was by immunoSEQ multiplex PCR. The sample records about 1 million clones, approximately 70% being singletons. Concerning this clone: Its cognate antigen is unknown.

The CDR3 length is 15 residues. CDR1 is SGHTA and CDR2 is FQGNSA in the germline V gene. V lost 6 bases, J lost 0 bases, and 5 bases stayed unmatched. Findings and caveats of the study: For sorted subsets, rarefaction showed incomplete sequencing despite large depth. Clonotype sharing across a few donors was observed for approximately 5% of naive CD4 clonotypes.

The clonotype originates from a young man in good health. The sequencing input was memory CD4+ T cells sorted from blood. The subset here: CD45RA-negative fraction. This sequence joins TRBV7-2 and TRBJ2-7; 10 bases fit TRBD2. CDR3 sequence reads: CASRSSGGFSYEQYF. The CDR3 bases are TGTGCCAGCAGATCTAGCGGGGGTTTCTCCTACGAGCAGTACTTC.